This T cell receptor (beta chain) appears in the sequencing data of a study of blood T cells in healthy people across ages. Study-level findings and limits: Long-lived donors carried more naive CD4+ cells and greater diversity than aged donors.

Unmatched junction bases numbered 4, after V lost 3 bases and J lost 13 bases. Germline lookup yields CDR1 SQVTM and CDR2 ANQGSEA. The CDR3 is 11 amino acids. This clonotype was recorded a few times. What it binds is unknown. A second PCR, run for about 6 to 11 cycles, used a sample-barcoded 5' primer plus a J-beta primer mix. TCRdb re-derived calls from the 5' RACE reads in MiXCR, one entry per CDR3 protein. The sample consists of 600,000 to 800,000 distinct CDR3 sequences, around 52% of them appearing once. This TCR was sampled from a woman of 80 years or more in good health. Sequences were obtained from blood. The V gene is TRBV29-1, the J gene TRBJ2-5; 11 nucleotides agree with TRBD1. The CDR3 loop reads CSVEAGTGGYF. The CDR3 DNA follows: TGCAGCGTTGAGGCCGGGACAGGGGGGTACTTC.